In its sample, the clone carrying this T cell receptor (beta chain) was seen once. Its antigen is not known. This sample is drawn from a study of T cell responses to AZD1222 COVID-19 vaccine. The study, taken as a whole, reports: Donor demographics were predominantly white British with a female majority; clonal diversity may be underestimated. Close to half of spike-specific TCRs reportedly recognize unmutated variant regions. After two AZD1222 doses, spike-specific TCR breadth and depth rose versus day 0.

The assay was immunoSEQ multiplex PCR, and TCRdb's table has in-frame clones only and misses some. The table shows about 160,000 clones, with approximately 87% occurring only once. Germline lookup yields CDR1 SNHLY and CDR2 FYNNEI. The trim removed 11 bases at V and 2 bases at J, leaving 8 bases unmatched. The CDR3 length is 15 residues. This TCR was sampled from an adult who received the AZD1222 COVID-19 vaccine. The J gene is TRBJ2-3, the V gene TRBV2, with 12 bases identical to TRBD2. The material sequenced was peripheral blood, taken 28 days after the second AZD1222 dose. This chain's CDR3 is CAGTRLAGVTDTQYF. As DNA, the CDR3 is TGTGCCGGAACTCGACTAGCGGGAGTCACAGATACGCAGTATTTT. The whole variable domain, filled in from reference TRBV2 and TRBJ2-3, reads EPEVTQTPSHQVTQMGQEVILRCVPISNHLYFYWYRQILGQKVEFLVSFYNNEISEKSEIFDDQFSVERPDGSNFTLKIRSTKLEDSAMYFCAGTRLAGVTDTQYFGPGTRLTVL.